What follows describes a single TCR beta chain. The antigen is not known. The V segment lost 5 bases and the J segment 2 bases; nucleotides outside the gene matches: 5. The CDR3 runs 16 residues. Looked up from germline, CDR1 is GTSNPN and CDR2 is SVGIG (reference sequence). 13 Jbeta primers and 60 Vbeta primers were used for the PCR. Here immunoSEQ multiplex PCR was the method, and the copy in TCRdb shows in-frame clones only, minus some. The profile covers around 160,000 clones, with roughly 80% appearing a single time and more than 7% taken by the ten largest. This record comes from a study of cytomegalovirus exposure and HLA in healthy donors. Study conclusions and caveats: Later genetic work tied a missense DCLRE1C variant to beta-chain V and J trimming. When the data were analyzed later, several of the most significant clusters appeared to be linked to common viral pathogens.

This TCR came from a male donor in good health and CMV-seropositive. V and J are TRBV30 and TRBJ2-6; 11 bases are shared with TRBD1. Specimen: PBMCs. The CDR3 DNA reads as TGTGCCTGGGATCCGGGACAGGGGGCTGGGGCCAACGTCCTGACTTTC. Amino acid sequence: CAWDPGQGAGANVLTF.